This passage covers 20 T cell receptor beta chains from one sample sequenced in a study of blood T cell repertoires in COVID-19. The table came from immunoSEQ multiplex PCR; TCRdb's copy has only in-frame clones and leaves some out. The data contain roughly 49,000 clones, about 89% of them seen just once; the ten biggest clones take up 27%. Sequenced input: peripheral blood. These receptors all come from a human donor in a cohort sampled during active COVID-19.

The chain combines TRBV2 with TRBJ1-5; 7 bases align to TRBD1. Unmatched junction bases numbered 8, after V lost 6 bases and J lost 9 bases. The CDR3 totals 13 residues. In germline, CDR1 is SNHLY, CDR2 FYNNEI. The CDR3 protein is CASRTDRDRPQHF. CDR3 in DNA: TGTGCCAGCAGGACCGACAGGGATCGGCCCCAGCATTTT.

The CDR3 loop reads CASSYSAGVLRFDEQYF. CDR3 coding DNA: TGTGCCAGCAGTTACTCGGCGGGGGTCCTGAGGTTCGACGAGCAGTACTTC. The rearrangement joins TRBV6-2 or TRBV6-3 to TRBJ2-7, with 7 bases that match TRBD2. V lost 0 bases, J lost 5 bases, and 13 bases stayed unmatched. The CDR3 runs to 17 residues. Germline lookup yields CDR1 MNHEY and CDR2 SVGEGT.

This clone has only one observation. The chain has TRBV7-2 and TRBJ2-3, with D possibly being TRBD1 (6 bases). This CDR3 has 16 amino acids. Trimming stripped 0 bases from V and 3 bases from J, with 13 bases between. Germline V gene sequence: CDR1 SGHTA, CDR2 FQGNSA. Here the CDR3 DNA reads TGTGCCAGCAGCTTAGCTTTCACCAGGGGAACAGATACGCAGTATTTT. This gives the protein CASSLAFTRGTDTQYF.

The chain joins TRBV24-1 to TRBJ2-1, with 9 bases lining up with TRBD1. With 4 bases clipped from V and 6 bases from J, the junction kept 6 bases outside the gene matches. The CDR3 is 15 residues long. The germline V gene encodes CDR1 KGHDR and CDR2 SFDVKD. The chain's CDR3 is CATSDPGTGFNEQFF. The CDR3 nucleotides are TGTGCCACCAGTGACCCCGGGACAGGGTTCAATGAGCAGTTCTTC.

V gene TRBV5-1 combines with J gene TRBJ2-7, with 9 bases matching TRBD1. Unmatched junction bases numbered 6, after V lost 0 bases and J lost 2 bases. The CDR3 spans 16 residues. The germline V gene has CDR1 SGHRS and CDR2 YFSETQ. In DNA form, the CDR3 reads TGCGCCAGCAGCTTGGAGGGACAGGGTAGCACCTACGAGCAGTACTTC. It translates to CASSLEGQGSTYEQYF.

The chain couples TRBV6-1 to TRBJ2-7; no clear D gene. Deletions cut 0 bases from V and 0 bases from J, with 9 bases between. There are 15 residues in the CDR3. Per germline, CDR1 MNHNS and CDR2 SASEGT. DNA of the CDR3: TGTGCCAGCAGTGAAGCGATGGCCAGCTCCTACGAGCAGTACGTC. It translates to CASSEAMASSYEQYV.

The chain couples TRBV20-1 to TRBJ1-1; D not certain. The germline V gene has CDR1 DFQATT and CDR2 SNEGSKA (reference sequence). With 3 bases removed from V and 5 bases from J, the gap between germline ends came to 10 bases. The CDR3 loop spans 12 amino acids. Written as DNA, the CDR3 is TGCAGTGCTAGTTACCAGAATACTGAAGCTTTCTTT. Encoded protein: CSASYQNTEAFF.

This rearrangement joins TRBV5-1 to TRBJ2-7; TRBD2 aligns across 7 bases. Per the germline V gene, CDR1 is SGHRS and CDR2 is YFSETQ. This CDR3 is 14 amino acids long. V was clipped by 1 base and J by 3 bases; unmatched bases: 4. CDR3 sequence reads: CASSLPGGSYEQYF. CDR3 DNA sequence: TGCGCCAGCAGCTTGCCGGGGGGTAGCTACGAGCAGTACTTC.

The CDR3 bases are TGTGCCAGCAGCCTGAGGGACAGGGAATGGACGTACAATGAGCAGTTCTTC. It translates to CASSLRDREWTYNEQFF. The V and J genes are TRBV7-2 and TRBJ2-1, with 9 bases fitting TRBD1. J was trimmed by 4 bases and V by 5 bases; bases with no gene match: 12. CDR1 is SGHTA and CDR2 is FQGNSA in the germline V gene. The CDR3 extends over 17 amino acids.

This chain joins TRBV5-4 and TRBJ2-1; 9 bases fit TRBD2. Trimming took 1 base from V and 8 from J; bases not matched to a gene: 10. The CDR3 has 16 residues. Germline values: CDR1 SGHNT, CDR2 YYREEE (reference sequence). The CDR3 loop is CASSLPGGGASDEQFF. Written as DNA, the CDR3 is TGTGCCAGCAGCTTGCCGGGCGGGGGGGCCTCCGATGAGCAGTTCTTC.

The sample holds a few counts of this clone. The chain is built from TRBV5-1 and TRBJ2-7; the match to TRBD1 covers 7 bases. The V gene's germline CDR1 is SGHRS and CDR2 YFSETQ. The junction had 13 bases not matched to a gene; V was cut back by 0 bases and J by 4 bases. This CDR3 is built from 17 residues. CDR3 loop: CASSLARQGPIFYEQYV. CDR3 sequence (DNA): TGCGCCAGCAGCTTGGCCCGACAGGGACCTATTTTTTACGAGCAGTACGTC.

This clone was observed a few times. J is TRBJ1-2 and V is TRBV2; D is undetermined. CDR3 length: 11 residues. Trimming cost V 11 bases and J 8 bases, with 15 bases left between them. Germline V gene sequence: CDR1 SNHLY, CDR2 FYNNEI. CDR3 region: CAGQEERGYTF. The CDR3 DNA reads as TGTGCCGGCCAGGAAGAACGAGGCTACACCTTC.

The V and J genes are TRBV9 and TRBJ1-1; weak D call: TRBD1 (5 bases). Germline V lookup: CDR1 SGDLS, CDR2 YYNGEE. Trimming shortened V by 3 bases and J by 1 base, and 13 bases separated the two germline ends. The CDR3 has 15 amino acids. CDR3 amino acids: CASSAALGQNTEAFF. As DNA, the CDR3 is TGTGCCAGCAGCGCTGCCCTCGGACAGAACACTGAAGCTTTCTTT.

The chain combines TRBV4-3 with TRBJ1-4, with TRBD1 as a possible D gene (5 bases). V gave up 3 bases and J gave up 5 bases, with 13 bases separating them. The CDR3 sequence is 15 residues long. Germline V lookup: CDR1 LGHNA, CDR2 YSLEER. The CDR3: CASSHGTVKNEKLFF. Written as DNA, the CDR3 is TGCGCCAGCAGCCACGGGACTGTTAAAAATGAAAAACTGTTTTTT.

This chain links TRBV11-3 with TRBJ2-2; 7 positions agree with TRBD1. From germline, CDR1 is SGHNT and CDR2 YENEEA. The V gene end was trimmed by 5 bases and the J gene end by 1 base; junction bases not matched to a gene: 10. The length of the CDR3 is 17 residues. The CDR3: CASSPQGVLKNTGELFF. CDR3 nucleotide sequence: TGTGCCAGCAGCCCCCAGGGGGTTTTAAAGAACACCGGGGAGCTGTTTTTT.

CDR3 in amino acids: CASSLASARGNIQYF. For the CDR3, the DNA is TGTGCCAGCAGCTTGGCGTCCGCAAGGGGAAACATTCAGTACTTC. The rearrangement joins TRBV5-4 to TRBJ2-4, with D possibly TRBD1 on 5 matching bases. The CDR3 length is 15 residues. The germline CDR1 and CDR2 sequences are SGHNT and YYREEE (reference sequence). Deletions cut 0 bases from V and 6 bases from J, with 13 bases between.

This clone was detected only once. The J gene is TRBJ1-6, the V gene TRBV7-2, with 7 bases lining up with TRBD1. The length of the CDR3 is 16 residues. Germline V gives CDR1 SGHTA, CDR2 FQGNSA. V shed 2 bases, J shed 9 bases, and the junction held 10 bases outside the gene matches. CDR3 sequence reads: CASSLKNRGIGSPLHF. The CDR3, as DNA: TGTGCCAGCAGCTTAAAGAACAGGGGCATCGGTTCACCCCTCCACTTT.

This sequence joins TRBV10-1 and TRBJ1-4; 8 nucleotides align to TRBD1. The CDR3 covers 13 residues. V dropped 7 bases and J dropped 5; count of bases not matched to a gene: 3. Germline CDR1 and CDR2: WNHNN and SYGVQD (reference sequence). CDR3 DNA: TGCGCCAGCACCAGGACAGGGAATGAAAAACTGTTTTTT. It yields the protein CASTRTGNEKLFF.

The chain has TRBV30 and TRBJ2-3; D gene uncertain. Germline V gives CDR1 GTSNPN, CDR2 SVGIG (reference sequence). Trimming removed 0 bases from V and 0 bases from J, with 10 bases in between. The length of the CDR3 is 15 residues. CDR3 nucleotides: TGTGCCTGGAGTGTACGAGTGGGCAGCACAGATACGCAGTATTTT. It translates to CAWSVRVGSTDTQYF.

The V and J genes are TRBV6-4 and TRBJ2-1; weak D call: TRBD2 (5 bases). V was cut by 3 bases and J by 9 bases, with 18 bases left in between. The CDR3 contains 15 residues. Germline V gene sequence: CDR1 MRHNA, CDR2 SNTAGT. The CDR3 reads CASSESDSPRSEQFF. The DNA for the CDR3 is TGTGCCAGCAGTGAGTCGGACTCTCCGAGGTCTGAGCAGTTCTTC.